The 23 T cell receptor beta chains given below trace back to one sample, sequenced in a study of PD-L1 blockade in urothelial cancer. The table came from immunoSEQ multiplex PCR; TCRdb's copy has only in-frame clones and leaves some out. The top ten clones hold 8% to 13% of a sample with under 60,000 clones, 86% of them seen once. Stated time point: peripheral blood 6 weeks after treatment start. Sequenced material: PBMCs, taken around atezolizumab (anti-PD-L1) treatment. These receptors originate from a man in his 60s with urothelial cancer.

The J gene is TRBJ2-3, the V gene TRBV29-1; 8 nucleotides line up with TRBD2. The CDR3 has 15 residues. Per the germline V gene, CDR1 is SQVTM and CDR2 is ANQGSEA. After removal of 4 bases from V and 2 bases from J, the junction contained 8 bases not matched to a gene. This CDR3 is CSVVVQRGPTDTQYF. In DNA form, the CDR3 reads TGCAGCGTTGTTGTCCAGCGGGGGCCCACAGATACGCAGTATTTT.

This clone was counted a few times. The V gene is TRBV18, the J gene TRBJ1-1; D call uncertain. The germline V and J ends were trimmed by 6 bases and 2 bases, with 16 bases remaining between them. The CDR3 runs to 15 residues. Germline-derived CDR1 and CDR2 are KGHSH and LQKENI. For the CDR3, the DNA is TGTGCCAGCTCGTCCGACCCGACTGACAACACTGAAGCTTTCTTT. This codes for CASSSDPTDNTEAFF.

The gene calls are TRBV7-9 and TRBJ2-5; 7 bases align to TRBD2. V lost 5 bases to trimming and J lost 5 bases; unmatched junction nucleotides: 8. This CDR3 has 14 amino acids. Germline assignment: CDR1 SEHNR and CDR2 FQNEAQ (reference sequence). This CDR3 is CASSRWGGLETQYF. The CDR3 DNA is TGTGCCAGCAGCCGCTGGGGGGGTTTGGAGACCCAGTACTTC.

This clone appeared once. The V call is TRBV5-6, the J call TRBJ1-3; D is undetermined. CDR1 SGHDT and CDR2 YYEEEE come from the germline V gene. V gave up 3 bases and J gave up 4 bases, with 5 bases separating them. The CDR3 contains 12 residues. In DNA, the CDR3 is TGTGCCAGCAGCTCTCGGGGAAACACCATATATTTT. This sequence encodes CASSSRGNTIYF. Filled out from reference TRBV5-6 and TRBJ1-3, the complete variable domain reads DAGVTQSPTHLIKTRGQQVTLRCSPKSGHDTVSWYQQALGQGPQFIFQYYEEEERQRGNFPDRFSGHQFPNYSSELNVNALLLGDSALYLCASSSRGNTIYFGEGSWLTVV.

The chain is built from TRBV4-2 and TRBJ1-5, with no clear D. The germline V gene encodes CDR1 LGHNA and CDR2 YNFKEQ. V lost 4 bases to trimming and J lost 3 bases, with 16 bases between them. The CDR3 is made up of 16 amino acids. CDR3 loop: CASSPEGGGLNQPQHF. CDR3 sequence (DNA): TGTGCCAGCAGCCCGGAGGGAGGAGGGCTCAATCAGCCCCAGCATTTT.

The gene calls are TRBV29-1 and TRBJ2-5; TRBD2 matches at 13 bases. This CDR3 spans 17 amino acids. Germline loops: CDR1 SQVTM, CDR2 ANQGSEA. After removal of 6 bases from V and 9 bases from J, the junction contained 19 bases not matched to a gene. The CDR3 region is CSVAGLGLAGTFRPQYF. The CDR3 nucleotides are TGCAGCGTCGCCGGGTTGGGACTAGCGGGGACCTTTCGACCCCAGTACTTC.

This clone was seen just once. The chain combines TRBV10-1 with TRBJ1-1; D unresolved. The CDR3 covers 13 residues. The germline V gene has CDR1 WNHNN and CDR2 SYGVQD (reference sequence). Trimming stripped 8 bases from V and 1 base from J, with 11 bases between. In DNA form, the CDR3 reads TGCGCCAGCTCCTCTACCTGGAACACTGAAGCTTTCTTT. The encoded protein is CASSSTWNTEAFF.

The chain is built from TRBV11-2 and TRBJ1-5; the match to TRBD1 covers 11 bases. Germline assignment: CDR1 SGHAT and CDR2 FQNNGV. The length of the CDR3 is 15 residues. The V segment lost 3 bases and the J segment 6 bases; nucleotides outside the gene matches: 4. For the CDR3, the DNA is TGTGCCAGCAGCTTGGGGACAGGGGGTTTTCAGCCCCAGCATTTT. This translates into CASSLGTGGFQPQHF.

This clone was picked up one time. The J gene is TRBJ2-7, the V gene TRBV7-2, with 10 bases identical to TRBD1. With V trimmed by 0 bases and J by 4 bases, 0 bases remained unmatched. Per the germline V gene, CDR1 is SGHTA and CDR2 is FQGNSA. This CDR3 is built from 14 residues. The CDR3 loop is CASSLAGQGYEQYF. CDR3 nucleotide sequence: TGTGCCAGCAGCTTAGCGGGACAGGGGTACGAGCAGTACTTC.

CDR3 DNA: TGTGCCATCAGTAGGGGACTGGAGGACTACGAGCAGTACTTC. This sequence encodes CAISRGLEDYEQYF. The chain links TRBV10-3 to TRBJ2-7; D possibly corresponds to TRBD2 (6 bases). From germline, CDR1 is ENHRY and CDR2 SYGVKD. The length of the CDR3 is 14 residues. V was cut by 5 bases and J by 3 bases, with 14 bases left in between.

The CDR3, as DNA: TGTGCCAGCAGCCCTACAGGGGGCGTAAATGAAAAACTGTTTTTT. Its protein product is CASSPTGGVNEKLFF. V usage is TRBV7-9 and J usage is TRBJ1-4; 9 bases match TRBD1. The CDR3 has 15 residues. Germline lookup yields CDR1 SEHNR and CDR2 FQNEAQ (reference sequence). V shed 5 bases, J shed 5 bases, and the junction held 6 bases outside the gene matches.

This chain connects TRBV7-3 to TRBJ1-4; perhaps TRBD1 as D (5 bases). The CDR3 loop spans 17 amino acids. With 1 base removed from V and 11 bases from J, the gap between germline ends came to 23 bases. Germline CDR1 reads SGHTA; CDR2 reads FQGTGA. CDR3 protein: CASSLRMEGLRGGKLFF. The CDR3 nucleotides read TGTGCCAGCAGCTTAAGGATGGAGGGGCTGAGGGGTGGGAAACTGTTTTTT.

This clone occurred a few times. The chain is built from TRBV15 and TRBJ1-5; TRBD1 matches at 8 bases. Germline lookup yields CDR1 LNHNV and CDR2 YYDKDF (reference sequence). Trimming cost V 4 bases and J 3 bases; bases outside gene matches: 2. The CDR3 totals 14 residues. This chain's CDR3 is CATSKTGDNQPQHF. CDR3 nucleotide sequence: TGTGCCACCAGCAAGACAGGGGACAATCAGCCCCAGCATTTT. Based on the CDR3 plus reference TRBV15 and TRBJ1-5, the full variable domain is DAMVIQNPRYQVTQFGKPVTLSCSQTLNHNVMYWYQQKSSQAPKLLFHYYDKDFNNEADTPDNFQSRRPNTSFCFLDIRSPGLGDTAMYLCATSKTGDNQPQHFGDGTRLSIL.

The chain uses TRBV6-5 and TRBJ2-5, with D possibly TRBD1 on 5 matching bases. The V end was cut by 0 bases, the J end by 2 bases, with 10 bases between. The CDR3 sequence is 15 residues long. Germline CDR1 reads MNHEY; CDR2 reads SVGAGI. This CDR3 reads CASSYSVGVQETQYF. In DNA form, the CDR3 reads TGTGCCAGCAGTTACTCGGTAGGGGTTCAAGAGACCCAGTACTTC.

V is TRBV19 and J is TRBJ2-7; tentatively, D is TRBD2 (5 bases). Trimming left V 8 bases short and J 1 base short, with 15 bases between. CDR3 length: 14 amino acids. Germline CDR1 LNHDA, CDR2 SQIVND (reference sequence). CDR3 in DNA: TGTGCCAGTTCTGCTGCCCAGCGGTCCTACGAGCAGTACTTC. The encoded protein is CASSAAQRSYEQYF. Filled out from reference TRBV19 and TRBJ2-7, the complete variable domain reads DGGITQSPKYLFRKEGQNVTLSCEQNLNHDAMYWYRQDPGQGLRLIYYSQIVNDFQKGDIAEGYSVSREKKESFPLTVTSAQKNPTAFYLCASSAAQRSYEQYFGPGTRLTVT.

CDR3 amino acids: CASSMRRGDSNQPQHF. The CDR3 coding sequence is TGTGCCAGTAGTATGCGCCGGGGGGATAGCAATCAGCCCCAGCATTTT. V is TRBV19 and J is TRBJ1-5, with D maybe TRBD1 (5 bases). Germline V gene sequence: CDR1 LNHDA, CDR2 SQIVND (reference sequence). Trimming left V 3 bases short and J 0 bases short, with 12 bases between. The CDR3 spans 16 residues.

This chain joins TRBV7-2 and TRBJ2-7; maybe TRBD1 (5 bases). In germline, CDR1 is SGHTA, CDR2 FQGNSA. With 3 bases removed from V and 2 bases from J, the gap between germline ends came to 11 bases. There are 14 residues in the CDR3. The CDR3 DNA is TGTGCCAGCAGCTTGGACACGCGGCCCTACGAGCAGTACTTC. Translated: CASSLDTRPYEQYF.

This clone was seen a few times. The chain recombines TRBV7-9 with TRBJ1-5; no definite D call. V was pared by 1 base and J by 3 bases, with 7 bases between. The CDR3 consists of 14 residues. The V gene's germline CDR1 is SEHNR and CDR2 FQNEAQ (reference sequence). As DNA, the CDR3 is TGTGCCAGCAGCTTAGACGGTTTCAATCAGCCCCAGCATTTT. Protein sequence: CASSLDGFNQPQHF.

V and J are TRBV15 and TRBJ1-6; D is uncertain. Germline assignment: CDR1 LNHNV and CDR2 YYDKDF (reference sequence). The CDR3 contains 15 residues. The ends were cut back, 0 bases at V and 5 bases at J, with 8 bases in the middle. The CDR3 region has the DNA TGTGCCACCAGCAGAGATGCGTCCAATAATTCACCCCTCCACTTT. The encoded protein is CATSRDASNNSPLHF.

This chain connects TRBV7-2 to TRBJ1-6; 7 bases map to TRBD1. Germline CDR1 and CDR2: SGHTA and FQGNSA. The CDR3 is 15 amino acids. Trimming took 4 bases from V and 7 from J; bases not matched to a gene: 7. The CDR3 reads CASSSTGNRNSPLHF. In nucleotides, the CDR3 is TGTGCCAGCAGCTCGACAGGGAATCGCAATTCACCCCTCCACTTT.

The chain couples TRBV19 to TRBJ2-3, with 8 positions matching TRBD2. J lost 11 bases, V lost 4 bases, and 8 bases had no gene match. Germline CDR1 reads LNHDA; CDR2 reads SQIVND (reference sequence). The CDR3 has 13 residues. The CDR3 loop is CASSTPLAGRQYF. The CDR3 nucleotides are TGTGCCAGTAGTACCCCCTTAGCGGGGAGGCAGTATTTT.

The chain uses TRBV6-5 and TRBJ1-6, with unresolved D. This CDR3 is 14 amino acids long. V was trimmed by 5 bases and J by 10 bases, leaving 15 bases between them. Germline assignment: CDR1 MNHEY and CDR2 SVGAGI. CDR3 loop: CASSAAMAESPLHF. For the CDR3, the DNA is TGTGCCAGCAGTGCCGCCATGGCGGAATCACCCCTCCACTTT.

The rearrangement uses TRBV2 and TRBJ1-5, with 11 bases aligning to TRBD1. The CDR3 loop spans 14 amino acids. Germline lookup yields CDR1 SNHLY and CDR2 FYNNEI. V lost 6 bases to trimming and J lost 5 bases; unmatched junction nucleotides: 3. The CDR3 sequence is CASRPGQGDQPQHF. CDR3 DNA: TGTGCCAGCAGACCGGGACAGGGGGATCAGCCCCAGCATTTT.